The clone carrying this T cell receptor beta chain has more than one count but fewer than ten. Its antigen is unidentified. A read error may account for a junction end that differs from germline. This entry comes from a study of cytomegalovirus exposure and HLA in healthy donors. Study conclusions and caveats: 16,951 TCR beta sequences were associated with HLA alleles at 0.05 false discovery rate in a later analysis. In vitro data verified a few CMV-associated chains as specific for CMV antigens. Relative to equally common others, HLA-associated TCR beta chains showed greater clonal expansion in a later analysis.

The CDR3 has 13 amino acids. Germline V gene sequence: CDR1 LNHDA, CDR2 SQIVND (reference sequence). A multiplex PCR was run with 60 Vbeta primers and 13 Jbeta primers. TCRdb's table, derived via immunoSEQ multiplex PCR, lists solely in-frame clones and lacks some. The sample holds roughly 140,000 clones, over 8% seen once. The sequencing sample was made of PBMCs. The TCR comes from a male donor in good health and CMV-seronegative. V gene TRBV19 combines with J gene TRBJ1-2, with D possibly matching TRBD1 (6 bases). The CDR3 DNA is TGTGCCAGTAGTACCTGGACAGATTATGGCTACGCCTTC. Translating gives CASSTWTDYGYAF.